This is a list of T cell receptor beta chains from one sample in a study of human T cells and chemical hapten exposure. TCRdb called the RACE reads again in MiXCR, with one record for every CDR3 protein. The profile covers some 120,000 distinct CDR3 sequences, with 9% to 13% appearing a single time and 1.2% to 1.5% taken by the ten largest. Sample: whole blood, taken in connection with sensitization to the hapten diphenylcyclopropenone (DPC). These receptors originate from a woman between 50 and 59 years old with alopecia areata. Some clones in this sample may be carry-over from other donors' samples. The CDR3 runs from the conserved cysteine through the conserved F or W. Each record gives: clone size, V gene, D gene, J gene, CDR3 DNA, CDR3 protein. A D gene is named only where the DNA matches it firmly. Only part of the rows carry a size: once, few, many, or a class if the clone is expanded.

abundance: many; v_gene: TRBV3-1; d_gene: TRBD1; j_gene: TRBJ2-5; CDR3nt: TGTGCCAGCAGCCCCCGCAGGGGGGAGACCCAGTACTTC; CDR3aa: CASSPRRGETQYF
abundance: few; v_gene: TRBV10-2; d_gene: -; j_gene: TRBJ2-2; CDR3nt: TGCGCCACCCAAAAAGGGCTCGGGACCTCGAACACCGGGGAGCTGTTTTTT; CDR3aa: CATQKGLGTSNTGELFF
abundance: few; v_gene: TRBV19; d_gene: TRBD2; j_gene: TRBJ2-1; CDR3nt: TGTGCCAGCCAAACCAATTCTAAGGGACTAGCGGGTTACAATGAGCAGTTCTTC; CDR3aa: CASQTNSKGLAGYNEQFF
abundance: -; v_gene: TRBV4-1; d_gene: TRBD2; j_gene: TRBJ2-3; CDR3nt: TGCGCCAGCAGCCAAGTGGGACTAGCGGGAGGCGATACGCAGTATTTT; CDR3aa: CASSQVGLAGGDTQYF
abundance: few; v_gene: TRBV5-5; d_gene: TRBD1; j_gene: TRBJ1-1; CDR3nt: TGTGCCAGCAGGCGATCCGGGACAGGGGGCGAGGGCACTGAAGCTTTCTTT; CDR3aa: CASRRSGTGGEGTEAFF
abundance: few; v_gene: TRBV7-9; d_gene: TRBD1; j_gene: TRBJ2-7; CDR3nt: TGTGCCAGCAGCTTAAACATAGGACAGGGGGCCTACGAGCAGTACTTC; CDR3aa: CASSLNIGQGAYEQYF
abundance: many; v_gene: TRBV28; d_gene: -; j_gene: TRBJ1-1; CDR3nt: TGTGCCACCATGTGGGCGGCGGGAAACACTGAAGCTTTCTTT; CDR3aa: CATMWAAGNTEAFF
abundance: -; v_gene: TRBV30; d_gene: -; j_gene: TRBJ2-2; CDR3nt: TGTGCCTGGAGTGCTAAGGGAGACACCGGGGAGCTGTTTTTT; CDR3aa: CAWSAKGDTGELFF
abundance: few; v_gene: TRBV28; d_gene: -; j_gene: TRBJ2-5; CDR3nt: TGTGCCAGCAGTTTATTGGGGGCAGCGCAAGAGACCCAGTACTTC; CDR3aa: CASSLLGAAQETQYF
abundance: many; v_gene: TRBV3-1; d_gene: -; j_gene: TRBJ2-2; CDR3nt: TGTGCCAGCAGCCAGGTCACCCTACAGGGTTATCACACCGGGGAGCTGTTTTTT; CDR3aa: CASSQVTLQGYHTGELFF
abundance: -; v_gene: TRBV29-1; d_gene: -; j_gene: TRBJ1-4; CDR3nt: TGCAGCGTTGGAGGACAGTTCTATGAAAAACTGTTTTTT; CDR3aa: CSVGGQFYEKLFF
abundance: -; v_gene: TRBV28; d_gene: -; j_gene: TRBJ2-1; CDR3nt: TGTGCCAGCAGTTCCCTTGTCTATGAGCAGTTCTTC; CDR3aa: CASSSLVYEQFF
abundance: few; v_gene: TRBV20-1; d_gene: TRBD2; j_gene: TRBJ2-3; CDR3nt: TGCAGTGCTAGAGCGGGAGGAAGTAGAGATACGCAGTATTTT; CDR3aa: CSARAGGSRDTQYF
abundance: many; v_gene: TRBV5-4; d_gene: TRBD1; j_gene: TRBJ2-7; CDR3nt: TGTGCCAGCAGCTTCAGACAGGGGGGCTACGAGCAGTACTTC; CDR3aa: CASSFRQGGYEQYF
abundance: few; v_gene: TRBV7-2; d_gene: -; j_gene: TRBJ1-6; CDR3nt: TGTGCCAGCAGGCCGGACGAATCTCGGAATTCACCCCTCCACTTT; CDR3aa: CASRPDESRNSPLHF
abundance: -; v_gene: TRBV29-1; d_gene: -; j_gene: TRBJ1-1; CDR3nt: TGCAGCGCTATGTTAAGCCTGAACACTGAAGCTTTCTTT; CDR3aa: CSAMLSLNTEAFF
abundance: many; v_gene: TRBV20-1; d_gene: -; j_gene: TRBJ2-1; CDR3nt: TGCAGTGCTAGAGGCCTCTCCAGGTCCTACAATGAGCAGTTCTTC; CDR3aa: CSARGLSRSYNEQFF
abundance: -; v_gene: TRBV3-1; d_gene: -; j_gene: TRBJ1-1; CDR3nt: TGTGCCAGCAGCCAACATAGCTTGAACACTGAAGCTTTCTTT; CDR3aa: CASSQHSLNTEAFF
abundance: -; v_gene: TRBV5-1; d_gene: TRBD1; j_gene: TRBJ2-5; CDR3nt: TGCGCCAGCGGGACAGGCGAAGAGACCCAGTACTTC; CDR3aa: CASGTGEETQYF
abundance: few; v_gene: TRBV29-1; d_gene: -; j_gene: TRBJ1-1; CDR3nt: TGCAGCGTGTCGCTAGACAGGAAAGAAGCTTTCTTT; CDR3aa: CSVSLDRKEAFF
abundance: -; v_gene: TRBV7-9; d_gene: -; j_gene: TRBJ2-7; CDR3nt: TGTGCCAGCAGCTTGGAGCGGACCACCTACGAGCAGTACTTC; CDR3aa: CASSLERTTYEQYF
abundance: -; v_gene: TRBV10-3; d_gene: TRBD1; j_gene: TRBJ1-1; CDR3nt: TGTGCCATCAGTGCCTCAACCGGGACAGAAGTATTGGGAGCTTTCTTT; CDR3aa: CAISASTGTEVLGAFF
abundance: many; v_gene: TRBV20-1; d_gene: -; j_gene: TRBJ1-1; CDR3nt: TGCAGTGCTAGAGTTGGTGGGGGAGGCACTGAAGCTTTCTTT; CDR3aa: CSARVGGGGTEAFF
abundance: few; v_gene: TRBV28; d_gene: -; j_gene: TRBJ2-7; CDR3nt: TGTGCCAGCAGTTTAGTGGGTGATGAGCAGTACTTC; CDR3aa: CASSLVGDEQYF
abundance: -; v_gene: TRBV7-2; d_gene: -; j_gene: TRBJ2-3; CDR3nt: TGTGCCAGCAGCTCCTGGACTTTTGATGTCGTGTATTTT; CDR3aa: CASSSWTFDVVYF
abundance: few; v_gene: TRBV11-1; d_gene: TRBD1; j_gene: TRBJ1-1; CDR3nt: TGTGCCAGCAGCTCCCCGACAGGGAAGGCCACTGAAGCTTTCTTT; CDR3aa: CASSSPTGKATEAFF
abundance: -; v_gene: TRBV18; d_gene: TRBD1; j_gene: TRBJ2-5; CDR3nt: TGTGCCAGCTCACCGGGAACAGGGGACCAAGAGACCCAGTACTTC; CDR3aa: CASSPGTGDQETQYF
abundance: -; v_gene: TRBV9; d_gene: TRBD1; j_gene: TRBJ1-6; CDR3nt: TGTGCCAGCAGCGCCCACCCAGGGACAGCTTCACCCCTCCACTTT; CDR3aa: CASSAHPGTASPLHF
abundance: -; v_gene: TRBV4-2; d_gene: -; j_gene: TRBJ1-1; CDR3nt: TGTGCCAGCAGCCAAGAGAAGGGCCACGCTGAAGCTTTCTTT; CDR3aa: CASSQEKGHAEAFF
abundance: -; v_gene: TRBV5-6; d_gene: -; j_gene: TRBJ2-3; CDR3nt: TGTGCCAGCAGCTGGACAGAAGGCACAGATACGCAGTATTTT; CDR3aa: CASSWTEGTDTQYF
abundance: -; v_gene: TRBV3-1; d_gene: -; j_gene: TRBJ2-7; CDR3nt: TGTGCCAGCAGCCAAGATATGACAGGTTATTCCTACGAGCAGTACTTC; CDR3aa: CASSQDMTGYSYEQYF
abundance: -; v_gene: TRBV28; d_gene: -; j_gene: TRBJ1-1; CDR3nt: TGTGCCAGCACGGACCAAATTGAAGCTTTCTTT; CDR3aa: CASTDQIEAFF
abundance: -; v_gene: TRBV7-9; d_gene: -; j_gene: TRBJ1-6; CDR3nt: TGTGCCAGCAGCTTAGTCGGGAGCAATTCACCCCTCCACTTT; CDR3aa: CASSLVGSNSPLHF
abundance: -; v_gene: TRBV12-3/TRBV12-4; d_gene: -; j_gene: TRBJ1-3; CDR3nt: TGTGCCAGCAGTTTTGGACAGATCTACTCTGGAAACACCATATATTTT; CDR3aa: CASSFGQIYSGNTIYF
abundance: few; v_gene: TRBV20-1; d_gene: -; j_gene: TRBJ2-2; CDR3nt: TGCAGTGCTGGATTAGCGGAAAACACCGGGGAGCTGTTTTTT; CDR3aa: CSAGLAENTGELFF
abundance: -; v_gene: TRBV5-6; d_gene: -; j_gene: TRBJ1-3; CDR3nt: TGTGCCAGCAGCAATTCTAAAAGCGGAAACACCATATATTTT; CDR3aa: CASSNSKSGNTIYF
abundance: -; v_gene: TRBV20-1; d_gene: -; j_gene: TRBJ1-1; CDR3nt: TGCAGTGCTAGTGTGGACCCTGAAGCTTTCTTT; CDR3aa: CSASVDPEAFF
abundance: many; v_gene: TRBV12-3/TRBV12-4; d_gene: TRBD1; j_gene: TRBJ1-5; CDR3nt: TGTGCCAGCAGCCCAGGGACAGGGTATAGCAATCAGCCCCAGCATTTT; CDR3aa: CASSPGTGYSNQPQHF
abundance: -; v_gene: TRBV6-2/TRBV6-3; d_gene: -; j_gene: TRBJ1-1; CDR3nt: TGTGCCAGCAGTCCGAGGGTGAACACTGAAGCTTTCTTT; CDR3aa: CASSPRVNTEAFF
abundance: -; v_gene: TRBV12-3/TRBV12-4; d_gene: TRBD2; j_gene: TRBJ2-3; CDR3nt: TGTGCCAGCAGTCCGCTAGCGGGAGGTAGTACGCAGTATTTT; CDR3aa: CASSPLAGGSTQYF
abundance: -; v_gene: TRBV6-2/TRBV6-3; d_gene: -; j_gene: TRBJ2-7; CDR3nt: TGTGCCAGCAGGGTCGGTTCTATCTACGAGCAGTACTTC; CDR3aa: CASRVGSIYEQYF
abundance: -; v_gene: TRBV23-1; d_gene: -; j_gene: TRBJ1-2; CDR3nt: TGCGCCAGCAGTCAATCGATTGCGGAGAATGCCTATGGCTACACCTTC; CDR3aa: CASSQSIAENAYGYTF
abundance: many; v_gene: TRBV2; d_gene: -; j_gene: TRBJ1-5; CDR3nt: TGTGCCAGCAGTTCACAGGAGAATCAGCCCCAGCATTTT; CDR3aa: CASSSQENQPQHF
abundance: -; v_gene: TRBV18; d_gene: TRBD2; j_gene: TRBJ2-7; CDR3nt: TGTGCCAGCTCCCTAGAGGGAGGGGCGTTAGAATACGAGCAGTACTTC; CDR3aa: CASSLEGGALEYEQYF
abundance: -; v_gene: TRBV7-9; d_gene: TRBD1; j_gene: TRBJ1-6; CDR3nt: TGTGCCAGCAGCGTCAGGACAGGGGAATCACCCCTCCACTTT; CDR3aa: CASSVRTGESPLHF
abundance: many; v_gene: TRBV28; d_gene: -; j_gene: TRBJ2-7; CDR3nt: TGTGCCAGCAGGGGTAGTGTCTCTGTGGCCCACGAGCAGTACTTC; CDR3aa: CASRGSVSVAHEQYF
abundance: few; v_gene: TRBV4-3; d_gene: -; j_gene: TRBJ1-5; CDR3nt: TGCGCCAGCAGCCAAGAGCTCGGAATACAGCCCCAGCATTTT; CDR3aa: CASSQELGIQPQHF
abundance: -; v_gene: TRBV29-1; d_gene: -; j_gene: TRBJ2-5; CDR3nt: TGCAGCGTTGCGTACCAAGAGACCCAGTACTTC; CDR3aa: CSVAYQETQYF
abundance: -; v_gene: TRBV2; d_gene: -; j_gene: TRBJ2-7; CDR3nt: TGTGCCAGCAGGGGACAACCCCCGGTCTACGAGCAGTACTTC; CDR3aa: CASRGQPPVYEQYF
abundance: -; v_gene: TRBV5-1; d_gene: -; j_gene: TRBJ1-1; CDR3nt: TGCGCCAGCAGCTCGCGGCCCCCAGGGGAGACTGAAGCTTTCTTT; CDR3aa: CASSSRPPGETEAFF
abundance: -; v_gene: TRBV18; d_gene: -; j_gene: TRBJ2-7; CDR3nt: TGTGTCAGCTCACGGAGTTCCGAGCAGTACTTC; CDR3aa: CVSSRSSEQYF
abundance: -; v_gene: TRBV6-1; d_gene: -; j_gene: TRBJ1-5; CDR3nt: TGTCCCAGCACCAGCGGAGGTTATACCAATCAGCCCCAGCATTTT; CDR3aa: CPSTSGGYTNQPQHF
abundance: few; v_gene: TRBV2; d_gene: TRBD2; j_gene: TRBJ2-1; CDR3nt: TGTGCCAGCCGCCCGCTAGCGGACAATGAGCAGTTCTTC; CDR3aa: CASRPLADNEQFF
abundance: few; v_gene: TRBV4-2; d_gene: -; j_gene: TRBJ2-1; CDR3nt: TGTGCCAGCAGCCAACGAACAACCACTAATGAGCAGTTCTTC; CDR3aa: CASSQRTTTNEQFF
abundance: many; v_gene: TRBV3-1; d_gene: -; j_gene: TRBJ1-4; CDR3nt: TGTGCCAGCAGCCAAGGGAGGAGAAAACTGTTTTTT; CDR3aa: CASSQGRRKLFF